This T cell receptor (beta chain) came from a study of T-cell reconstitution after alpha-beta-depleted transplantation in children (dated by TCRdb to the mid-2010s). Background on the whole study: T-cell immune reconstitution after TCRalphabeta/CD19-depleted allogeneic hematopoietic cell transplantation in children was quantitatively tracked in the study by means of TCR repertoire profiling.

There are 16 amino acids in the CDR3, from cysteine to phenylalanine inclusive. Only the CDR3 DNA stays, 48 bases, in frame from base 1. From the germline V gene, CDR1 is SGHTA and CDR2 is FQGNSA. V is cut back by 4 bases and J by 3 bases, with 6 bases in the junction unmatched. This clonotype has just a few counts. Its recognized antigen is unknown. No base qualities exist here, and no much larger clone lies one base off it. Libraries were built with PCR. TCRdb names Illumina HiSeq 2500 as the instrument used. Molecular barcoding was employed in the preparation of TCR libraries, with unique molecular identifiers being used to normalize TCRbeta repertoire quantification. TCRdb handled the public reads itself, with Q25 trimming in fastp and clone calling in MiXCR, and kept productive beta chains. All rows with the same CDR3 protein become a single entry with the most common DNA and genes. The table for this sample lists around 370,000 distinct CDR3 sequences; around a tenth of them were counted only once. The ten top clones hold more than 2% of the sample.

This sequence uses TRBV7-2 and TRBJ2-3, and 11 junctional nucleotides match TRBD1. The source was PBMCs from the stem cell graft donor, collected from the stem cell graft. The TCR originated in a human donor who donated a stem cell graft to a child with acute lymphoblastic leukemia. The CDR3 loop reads CASSYAGTGGTDTQYF. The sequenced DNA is TGTGCCAGCAGCTATGCCGGGACAGGGGGAACAGATACGCAGTATTTT. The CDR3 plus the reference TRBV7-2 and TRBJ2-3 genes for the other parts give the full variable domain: GAGVSQSPSNKVTEKGKDVELRCDPISGHTALYWYRQSLGQGLEFLIYFQGNSAPDKSGLPSDRFSAERTGGSVSTLTIQRTQQEDSAVYLCASSYAGTGGTDTQYFGPGTRLTVL.